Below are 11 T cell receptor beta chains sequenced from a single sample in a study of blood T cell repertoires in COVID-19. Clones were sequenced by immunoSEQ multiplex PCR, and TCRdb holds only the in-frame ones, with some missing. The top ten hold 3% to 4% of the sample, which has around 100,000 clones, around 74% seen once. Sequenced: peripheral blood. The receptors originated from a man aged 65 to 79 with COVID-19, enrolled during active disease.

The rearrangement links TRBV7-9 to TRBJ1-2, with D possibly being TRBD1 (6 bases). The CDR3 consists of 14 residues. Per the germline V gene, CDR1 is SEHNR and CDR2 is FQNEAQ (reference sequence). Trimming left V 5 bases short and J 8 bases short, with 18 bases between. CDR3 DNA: TGTGCCAGCAGCCCCGGGGGGGCGGGGGTCGGCTACACCTTC. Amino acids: CASSPGGAGVGYTF.

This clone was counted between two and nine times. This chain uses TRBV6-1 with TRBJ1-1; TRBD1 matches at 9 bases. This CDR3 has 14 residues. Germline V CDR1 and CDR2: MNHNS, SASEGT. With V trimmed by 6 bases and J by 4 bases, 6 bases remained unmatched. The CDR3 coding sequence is TGTGCCAGCAGACTCACAGGGGGCTTCACTGAAGCTTTCTTT. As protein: CASRLTGGFTEAFF.

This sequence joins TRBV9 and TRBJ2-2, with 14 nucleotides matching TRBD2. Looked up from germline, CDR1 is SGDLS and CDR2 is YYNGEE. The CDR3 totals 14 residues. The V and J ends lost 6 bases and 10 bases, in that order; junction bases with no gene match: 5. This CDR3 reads CASTGTSGSVELFF. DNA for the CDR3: TGTGCCAGCACCGGGACTAGCGGGAGTGTGGAGCTGTTTTTT.

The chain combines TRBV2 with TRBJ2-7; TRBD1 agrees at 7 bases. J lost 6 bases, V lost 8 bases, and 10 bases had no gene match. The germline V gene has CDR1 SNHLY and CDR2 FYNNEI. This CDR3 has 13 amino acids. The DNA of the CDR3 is TGTGCCAGCGCAGCCGACAGGGTTGGCGAGCAGTACTTC. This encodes CASAADRVGEQYF.

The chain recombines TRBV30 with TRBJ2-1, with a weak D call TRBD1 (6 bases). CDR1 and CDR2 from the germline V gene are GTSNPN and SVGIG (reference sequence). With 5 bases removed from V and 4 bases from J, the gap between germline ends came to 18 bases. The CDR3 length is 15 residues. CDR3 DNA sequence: TGTGCCTGGTCCATCAGGGGATTGGGGTACAATGAGCAGTTCTTC. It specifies CAWSIRGLGYNEQFF.

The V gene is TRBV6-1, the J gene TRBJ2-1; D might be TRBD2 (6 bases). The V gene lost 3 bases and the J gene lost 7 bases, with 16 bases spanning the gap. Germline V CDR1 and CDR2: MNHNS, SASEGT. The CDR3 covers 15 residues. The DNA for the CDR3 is TGTGCCAGCAGTGAGGACTACCGTAAGATAAATGAGCAGTTCTTC. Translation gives CASSEDYRKINEQFF.

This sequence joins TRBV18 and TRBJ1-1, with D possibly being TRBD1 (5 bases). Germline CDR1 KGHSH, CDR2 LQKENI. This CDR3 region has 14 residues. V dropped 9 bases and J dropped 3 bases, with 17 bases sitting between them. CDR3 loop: CASSGGTGDTEAFF. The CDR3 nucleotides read TGTGCCAGTTCTGGCGGAACGGGGGACACTGAAGCTTTCTTT.

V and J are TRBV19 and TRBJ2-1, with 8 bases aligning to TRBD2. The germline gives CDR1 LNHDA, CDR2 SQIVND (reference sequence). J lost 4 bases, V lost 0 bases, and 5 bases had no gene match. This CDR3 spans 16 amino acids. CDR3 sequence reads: CASSIEASGWYNEQFF. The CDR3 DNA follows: TGTGCCAGTAGTATAGAGGCTAGCGGGTGGTACAATGAGCAGTTCTTC.

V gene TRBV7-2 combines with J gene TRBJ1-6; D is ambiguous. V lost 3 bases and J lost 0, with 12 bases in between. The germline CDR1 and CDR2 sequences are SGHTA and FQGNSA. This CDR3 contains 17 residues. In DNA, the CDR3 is TGTGCCAGCAGCTTGACGTGGGGAGACTCCTATAATTCACCCCTCCACTTT. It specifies CASSLTWGDSYNSPLHF.

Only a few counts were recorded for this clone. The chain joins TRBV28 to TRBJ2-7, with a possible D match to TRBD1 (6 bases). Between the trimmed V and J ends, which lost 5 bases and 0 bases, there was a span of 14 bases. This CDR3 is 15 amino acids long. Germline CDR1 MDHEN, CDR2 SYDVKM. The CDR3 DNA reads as TGTGCCAGCAGTCCCAGCGACAGGAGCTCCTACGAGCAGTACTTC. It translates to CASSPSDRSSYEQYF.

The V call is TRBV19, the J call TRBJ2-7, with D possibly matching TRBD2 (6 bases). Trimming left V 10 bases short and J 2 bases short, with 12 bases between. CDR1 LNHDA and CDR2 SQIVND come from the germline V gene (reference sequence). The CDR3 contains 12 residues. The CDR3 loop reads CATTGRPYEQYF. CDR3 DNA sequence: TGTGCCACGACGGGGAGGCCCTACGAGCAGTACTTC.